The rows below give T cell receptor beta chains drawn from one sample of a study of blood T cell repertoires in COVID-19. Generated by immunoSEQ multiplex PCR, the TCRdb table keeps only in-frame clones and is missing some. The sample contains about 380,000 clones, roughly 91% of which appear only once. Sequencing was done on a sample of PBMCs or T cells enriched from blood (not recorded which). All receptors come from a young woman who had recovered from COVID-19. Each CDR3 is given with its conserved first and last residue. The D gene is left open where the match is weak. A clone size is listed for some rows: how often the clone was seen (once, few, many), or a class if it is expanded.

TRBV5-1	-	-	TRBJ2-7	12	TGCGCCAGCAGTTATTCAGGGGACGAGCAGTACTTC	CASSYSGDEQYF
TRBV19	-	TRBD1	TRBJ2-3	16	TGTGCCAGTAGCCCAGGGGGGACAGGGGTTACAGATACGCAGTATTTT	CASSPGGTGVTDTQYF
TRBV6-5	-	-	TRBJ1-5	14	TGTGCCAGCATGGGGGGGTGGGCCAATCAGCCCCAGCATTTT	CASMGGWANQPQHF
TRBV12-5	once	TRBD1	TRBJ1-5	15	TGTGCTAGTGGTACATCAGGGGGTGGCAATCAGCCCCAGCATTTT	CASGTSGGGNQPQHF
TRBV7-9	-	TRBD1	TRBJ2-7	14	TGTGCCAGCAGCCTCTCGGGACAGGTCTACGAGCAGTACTTC	CASSLSGQVYEQYF
TRBV18	-	TRBD1	TRBJ1-5	14	TGTGCCAGCTCACCGGGGACAGGCGATCAGCCCCAGCATTTT	CASSPGTGDQPQHF
TRBV9	-	TRBD1	TRBJ1-6	15	TGTGCCAGCAGCGTAGGCCGGGACAGGGCTTCACCCCTCCACTTT	CASSVGRDRASPLHF
TRBV7-3	-	TRBD1	TRBJ2-3	16	TGTGCCAGCAGCGCGACGACAGGGGGTAGCACAGATACGCAGTATTTT	CASSATTGGSTDTQYF
TRBV28	-	TRBD1	TRBJ1-4	20	TGTGCCAGCAGTCTCCGGGACAGGGGATATATAGGAGCCTCAAAAGAAAAACTGTTTTTT	CASSLRDRGYIGASKEKLFF
TRBV7-9	-	-	TRBJ2-1	16	TGTGCCAGCAGCCCCGGCGCCGGGACTGGTTATAGGGAGCAGTTCTTC	CASSPGAGTGYREQFF
TRBV6-5	few	TRBD2	TRBJ2-7	15	TGTGCCAGCAGTCTAAAACGCGGGGGGGCGGGTGAGCAGTACTTC	CASSLKRGGAGEQYF
TRBV19	-	TRBD1	TRBJ1-1	10	TGTGCCAGTGTGGGGACAGCTCCTTTCTTT	CASVGTAPFF
TRBV7-2	few	TRBD1	TRBJ1-2	15	TGTGCCAGCAGCTTGGAGACAGGGGGAAAATATGGCTACACCTTC	CASSLETGGKYGYTF
TRBV19	-	TRBD2	TRBJ2-1	15	TGTGCCAGTAGTCGACTAGCGGGGGACAACAATGAGCAGTTCTTC	CASSRLAGDNNEQFF
TRBV9	-	-	TRBJ1-1	14	TGTGCCAGCAGCGCGCAGGGTCGGGACACTGAAGCTTTCTTT	CASSAQGRDTEAFF
TRBV28	-	-	TRBJ1-5	14	TGTGCCAGCACCGCTCGGGTTAGCAATCAGCCCCAGCATTTT	CASTARVSNQPQHF
TRBV4-2	-	-	TRBJ2-3	16	TGTGCCAGCAGCCAAGAAACGGTCTCTAGCACAGATACGCAGTATTTT	CASSQETVSSTDTQYF
TRBV15	-	-	TRBJ1-1	12	TGTGCCACCAGCAGAGATACAGGGATGGCTTTCTTT	CATSRDTGMAFF
TRBV5-1	-	-	TRBJ1-5	14	TGCGCCAGCAGCTTGGGTACGGGGAACCAGCCCCAGCATTTT	CASSLGTGNQPQHF
TRBV12-2	-	-	TRBJ2-7	16	TGTGCAAGTCGCCCAAGCGGCGGCAGCCGTTCCTACGAGCAGTACTTC	CASRPSGGSRSYEQYF
TRBV4-3	few	-	TRBJ1-4	18	TGCGCCAGCAGCCAAGATGATAGCAGGGCGAGCAAGGGTGAAAAACTGTTTTTT	CASSQDDSRASKGEKLFF
TRBV28	-	-	TRBJ1-3	17	TGTGCCAGCAGCCCTGGTGGGTGGGGGCGATCTGGAAACACCATATATTTT	CASSPGGWGRSGNTIYF